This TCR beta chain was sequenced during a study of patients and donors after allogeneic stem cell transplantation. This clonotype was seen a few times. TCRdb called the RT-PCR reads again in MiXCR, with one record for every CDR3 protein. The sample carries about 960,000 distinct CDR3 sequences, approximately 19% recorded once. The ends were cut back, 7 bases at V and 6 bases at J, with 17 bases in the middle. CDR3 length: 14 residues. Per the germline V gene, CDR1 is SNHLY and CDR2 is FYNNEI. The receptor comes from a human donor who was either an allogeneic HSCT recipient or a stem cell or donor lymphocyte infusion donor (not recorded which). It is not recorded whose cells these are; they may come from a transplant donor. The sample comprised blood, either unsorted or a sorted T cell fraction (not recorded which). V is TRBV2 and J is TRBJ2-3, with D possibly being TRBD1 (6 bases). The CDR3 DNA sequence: TGTGCCAGCAACAGGGTTTTGGGTACTGATACGCAGTATTTT. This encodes CASNRVLGTDTQYF.